Ten or more counts support the clone carrying this T cell receptor beta chain. Library construction for TCR beta used iRepertoire HTBI primers and Arm-PCR of CDR3 regions. Via MiXCR, TCRdb re-called the multiplex PCR reads, giving one row per CDR3 protein. Of roughly 360,000 distinct CDR3 sequences in the sample, roughly 25% were seen once. The record originates from a study of regulatory T cells in long-lasting Graves disease. Time point indicated: persistent/refractory GD, antithyroid drugs over 5 years with positive TRAb. Generation of the TCR library employed RNA extracted from PBMCs. This sequence was found in a woman aged 40 to 55 with Graves disease. The material sequenced was peripheral blood mononuclear cells (PBMCs), taken when the disease was refractory, from a patient treated with antithyroid drugs.

The CDR3 loop reads CASSLRDSEQYF. The CDR3 region has the DNA TGTGCCAGCAGTCTCAGGGATTCCGAGCAGTACTTC. This chain links TRBV28 with TRBJ2-7; D is possibly TRBD1 (5 bases). Germline-derived CDR1 and CDR2 are MDHEN and SYDVKM. The CDR3 covers 12 residues. Trimming cost V 5 bases and J 6 bases, with 11 bases left between them.